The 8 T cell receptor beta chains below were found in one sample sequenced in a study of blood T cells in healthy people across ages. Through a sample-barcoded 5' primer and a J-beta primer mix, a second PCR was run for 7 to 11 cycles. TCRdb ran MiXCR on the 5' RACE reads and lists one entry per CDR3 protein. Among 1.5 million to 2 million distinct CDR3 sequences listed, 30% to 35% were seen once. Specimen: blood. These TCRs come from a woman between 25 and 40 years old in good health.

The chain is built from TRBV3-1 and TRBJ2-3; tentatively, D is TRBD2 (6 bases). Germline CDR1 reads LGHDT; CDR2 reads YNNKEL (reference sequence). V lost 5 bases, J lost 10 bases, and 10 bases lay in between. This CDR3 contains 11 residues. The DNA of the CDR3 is TGTGCCAGCAGCTCCGGGACTGCGCAGTATTTT. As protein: CASSSGTAQYF.

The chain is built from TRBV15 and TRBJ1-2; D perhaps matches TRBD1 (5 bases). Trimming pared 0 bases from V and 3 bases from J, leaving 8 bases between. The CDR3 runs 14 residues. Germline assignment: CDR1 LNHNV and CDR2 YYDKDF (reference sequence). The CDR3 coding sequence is TGTGCCACCAGCAGAGATCGACAGTACTATGGCTACACCTTC. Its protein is CATSRDRQYYGYTF.

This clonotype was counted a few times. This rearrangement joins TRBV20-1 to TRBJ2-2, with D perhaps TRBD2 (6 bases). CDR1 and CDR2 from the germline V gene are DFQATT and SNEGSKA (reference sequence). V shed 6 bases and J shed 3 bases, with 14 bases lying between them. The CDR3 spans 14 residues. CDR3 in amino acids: CSAPGTPYTGELFF. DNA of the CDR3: TGCAGTGCCCCCGGGACTCCATACACCGGGGAGCTGTTTTTT.

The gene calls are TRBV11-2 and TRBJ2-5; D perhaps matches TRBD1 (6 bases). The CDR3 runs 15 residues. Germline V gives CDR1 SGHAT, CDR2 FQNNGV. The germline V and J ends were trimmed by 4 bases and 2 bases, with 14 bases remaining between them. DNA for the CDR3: TGTGCCAGCAGCTCAGTTCGACAGGTGCAAGAGACCCAGTACTTC. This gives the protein CASSSVRQVQETQYF.

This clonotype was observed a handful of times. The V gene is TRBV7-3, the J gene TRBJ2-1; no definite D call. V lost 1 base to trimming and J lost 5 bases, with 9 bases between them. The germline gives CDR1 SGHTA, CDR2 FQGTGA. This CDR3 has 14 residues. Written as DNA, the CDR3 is TGTGCCAGCAGCTTAAGTGACGTGAACAATGAGCAGTTCTTC. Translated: CASSLSDVNNEQFF.

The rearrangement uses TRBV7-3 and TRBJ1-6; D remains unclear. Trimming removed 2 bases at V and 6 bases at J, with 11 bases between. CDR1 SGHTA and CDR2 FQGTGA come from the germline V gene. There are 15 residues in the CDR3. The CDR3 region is CASSLEGRTNSPLHF. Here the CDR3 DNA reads TGTGCCAGCAGCTTAGAAGGACGGACTAATTCACCCCTCCACTTT. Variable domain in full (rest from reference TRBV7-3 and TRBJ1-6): GAGVSQTPSNKVTEKGKYVELRCDPISGHTALYWYRQSLGQGPEFLIYFQGTGAADDSGLPNDRFFAVRPEGSVSTLKIQRTERGDSAVYLCASSLEGRTNSPLHFGNGTRLTVT.

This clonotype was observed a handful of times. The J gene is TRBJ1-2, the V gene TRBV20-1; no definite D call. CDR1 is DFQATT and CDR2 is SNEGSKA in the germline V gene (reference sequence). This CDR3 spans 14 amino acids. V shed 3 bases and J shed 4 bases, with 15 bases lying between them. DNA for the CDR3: TGCAGTGCTAGCCCGATGGTGGGGTCCTATGGCTACACCTTC. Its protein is CSASPMVGSYGYTF.

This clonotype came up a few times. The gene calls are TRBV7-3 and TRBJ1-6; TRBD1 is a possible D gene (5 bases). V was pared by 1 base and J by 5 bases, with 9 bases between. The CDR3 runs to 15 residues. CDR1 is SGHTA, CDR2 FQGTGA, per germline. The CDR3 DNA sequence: TGTGCCAGCAGCTTAAGGGGGAAAAATAATTCACCCCTCCACTTT. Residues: CASSLRGKNNSPLHF. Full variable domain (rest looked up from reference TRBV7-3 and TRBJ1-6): GAGVSQTPSNKVTEKGKYVELRCDPISGHTALYWYRQSLGQGPEFLIYFQGTGAADDSGLPNDRFFAVRPEGSVSTLKIQRTERGDSAVYLCASSLRGKNNSPLHFGNGTRLTVT.